This T cell receptor beta chain was obtained from a study of identical twins. The study's findings and limits: Sequences that were out-of-frame, alpha and twin-shared displayed an excess of low generation probability. Models came in too low on out-of-frame TCR alpha sharing in monozygotic twins. Abundant cord blood beta clonotypes carried fewer insertions; memory repertoires showed none.

In TCRdb, the 5' RACE reads were re-called with MiXCR into one record per CDR3 protein. The sample includes approximately 1.8 million distinct CDR3 sequences, around 33% of them seen just once. CDR3 size: 16 residues. CDR1 is PRHDT and CDR2 is FYEKMQ in the germline V gene (reference sequence). Trimming took off 3 bases at V and 0 bases at J, with 15 bases between the two ends. Concerning this clonotype: As yet, its antigen is unknown.

Sequencing used cord blood. This chain connects TRBV13 to TRBJ2-7; TRBD2 might be the D (6 bases). The clonotype was recovered from a newborn girl in good health. This chain's CDR3 is CASSFSTAGSSYEQYF. CDR3 DNA sequence: TGTGCCAGCAGCTTTTCTACCGCGGGGAGCTCCTACGAGCAGTACTTC.